These 24 T cell receptor beta chains came from one sample sequenced in a study of blood T cell repertoires in COVID-19 (TCRdb year 2020). Library creation used the immunoSEQ multiplex PCR assay. The clones in this table, taken by TCRdb from immuneACCESS, are in-frame only. Not every clone is retained; where verified, under half of the shortfall comes from an unresolved V gene, and the cause of the rest is unknown. Across this sample there are around 400,000 clones, with 90% to 95% seen only once. 0.7% to 0.95% of the sample lies in the top ten. Sample: PBMCs or T cells enriched from blood (not recorded which). These TCRs come from a middle-aged woman who had been exposed to COVID-19.

The rearrangement joins TRBV28 to TRBJ1-2; maybe TRBD1 (6 bases). Germline CDR1 reads MDHEN; CDR2 reads SYDVKM. The CDR3 loop spans 14 amino acids. The V gene lost 2 bases and the J gene lost 5 bases, with 12 bases spanning the gap. CDR3 bases: TGTGCCAGCAGTTTAACACAGGGTCCTTATGGCTACACCTTC. Encoded protein: CASSLTQGPYGYTF.

This chain uses TRBV30 with TRBJ1-3; 7 nucleotides agree with TRBD1. Germline V CDR1 and CDR2: GTSNPN, SVGIG (reference sequence). With 1 base clipped from V and 3 bases from J, the junction kept 6 bases outside the gene matches. CDR3 length: 15 amino acids. CDR3 protein: CAWSAKQGVGNTIYF. DNA of the CDR3: TGTGCCTGGAGTGCAAAGCAGGGGGTTGGAAACACCATATATTTT.

With respect to this clone: Sequence at one end of the junction differs from germline and may be a read error. The rearrangement links TRBV9 to TRBJ1-1; D gene uncertain. Germline V gene lookup returns CDR1 SGDLS and CDR2 YYNGEE. This CDR3 has 13 amino acids. CDR3 in DNA: TGTGCCAGCAGCGTAGGGCCAAACAGTGAAGCTTTCTTT. Protein: CASSVGPNSEAFF.

The CDR3 region is CASSLGDNYGYTF. Written as DNA, the CDR3 is TGTGCCAGCAGCCTTGGAGATAACTATGGCTACACCTTC. V gene TRBV9 combines with J gene TRBJ1-2; unclear D gene. The germline V and J ends were trimmed by 4 bases and 1 base, with 8 bases remaining between them. The CDR3 length is 13 residues. CDR1 is SGDLS, CDR2 YYNGEE, per germline.

This sequence joins TRBV4-1 and TRBJ2-3, with TRBD2 as a possible D gene (5 bases). The V end lost 4 bases, the J end lost 9 bases, and 11 bases lay between the germline ends. The CDR3 totals 12 residues. Per the germline V gene, CDR1 is MGHRA and CDR2 is YSYEKL. For the CDR3, the DNA is TGCGCCAGCAGCCCCAGAGGCGGGACGCAGTATTTT. It codes for CASSPRGGTQYF.

This chain links TRBV21-1 with TRBJ2-2; TRBD1 is the table's D call and was not checked against the DNA. TRBV21-1 is a pseudogene. The CDR3 is 17 amino acids. The CDR3 nucleotides read TGTGCCAGCACTCCTTTTCCCACAGTGCGGAACACCGGGGAGCTGTTTTTT. This codes for CASTPFPTVRNTGELFF.

This chain connects TRBV5-4 to TRBJ2-3; no firm D call. V was shortened by 4 bases and J by 3 bases, with 12 bases between the two germline ends. The CDR3 is 14 amino acids. The germline V gene encodes CDR1 SGHNT and CDR2 YYREEE (reference sequence). CDR3 sequence: CASSGVRVTDTQYF. The DNA for the CDR3 is TGTGCCAGCAGCGGTGTACGGGTGACAGATACGCAGTATTTT.

This chain joins TRBV14 and TRBJ1-6; a weak D match, TRBD1 (6 bases). The CDR3 runs 15 residues. Germline V gene data show CDR1 as SGHDN and CDR2 as FVKESK. The V end was cut by 0 bases, the J end by 10 bases, with 13 bases between. CDR3 sequence reads: CASSQEQGWLSPLHF. The CDR3 DNA is TGTGCCAGCAGCCAAGAACAGGGATGGTTGTCACCCCTCCACTTT.

The rearrangement uses TRBV5-1 and TRBJ2-7, with D possibly being TRBD1 (6 bases). The CDR3 length is 15 residues. Germline V lookup: CDR1 SGHRS, CDR2 YFSETQ. V was trimmed by 0 bases and J by 0 bases, leaving 10 bases between them. The CDR3 DNA follows: TGCGCCAGCAGCTTGGAGGGGGTCCCCTCCTACGAGCAGTACTTC. Translating gives CASSLEGVPSYEQYF.

The rearrangement uses TRBV5-1 and TRBJ1-2, with 9 bases aligning to TRBD1. The ends lost 5 bases at V and 2 bases at J; junction bases unmatched: 4. The CDR3 contains 14 residues. Per the germline V gene, CDR1 is SGHRS and CDR2 is YFSETQ. The CDR3 region is CASRSGTGNYGYTF. The CDR3 nucleotides are TGCGCCAGCAGATCCGGGACAGGGAACTATGGCTACACCTTC.

This rearrangement joins TRBV6-5 to TRBJ2-2; tentative D call: TRBD1 (6 bases). V lost 6 bases to trimming and J lost 6 bases, with 14 bases between them. Germline lookup yields CDR1 MNHEY and CDR2 SVGAGI. There are 14 residues in the CDR3. CDR3: CASRDDRWAGELFF. CDR3 nucleotides: TGTGCCAGCAGGGATGACAGGTGGGCCGGGGAGCTGTTTTTT.

The rearrangement links TRBV12-3 or TRBV12-4 to TRBJ1-1; D unresolved. V lost 3 bases to trimming and J lost 2 bases, with 7 bases between them. The CDR3 spans 13 residues. The DNA for the CDR3 is TGTGCCAGCAGTTTGCGGGTTAACACTGAAGCTTTCTTT. This encodes CASSLRVNTEAFF.

V is TRBV7-9 and J is TRBJ2-5, with TRBD1 matching 9 bases. This CDR3 comprises 18 residues. The germline CDR1 and CDR2 sequences are SEHNR and FQNEAQ (reference sequence). Trimming at V came to 5 bases and at J to 2 bases, leaving 15 bases not matched to a gene. DNA for the CDR3: TGTGCCAGCAGCCCCTTTCCCAGTCGGACAGGGGTTCAAGAGACCCAGTACTTC. Translation: CASSPFPSRTGVQETQYF.

The chain links TRBV7-2 to TRBJ2-3; perhaps TRBD2 as D (5 bases). Germline CDR1 and CDR2: SGHTA and FQGNSA. V lost 2 bases, J lost 4 bases, and 10 bases lay in between. The length of the CDR3 is 14 residues. The CDR3 DNA reads as TGTGCCAGCAGCTTAAGAAGCGGACCAGATACGCAGTATTTT. This codes for CASSLRSGPDTQYF.

This clone was detected ten times or more. The rearrangement joins TRBV13 to TRBJ2-1, with D maybe TRBD1 (6 bases). The CDR3 is 14 residues long. Trimming removed 2 bases from V and 4 bases from J, with 9 bases in between. Germline loops: CDR1 PRHDT, CDR2 FYEKMQ (reference sequence). CDR3 nucleotides: TGTGCCAGCAGCTTAAGAGGGACATACAATGAGCAGTTCTTC. Its translation is CASSLRGTYNEQFF.

V usage is TRBV14 and J usage is TRBJ2-5, with D possibly being TRBD1 (6 bases). The V gene lost 2 bases and the J gene lost 5 bases, with 6 bases spanning the gap. The CDR3 loop spans 12 amino acids. CDR1 SGHDN and CDR2 FVKESK come from the germline V gene. In DNA form, the CDR3 reads TGTGCCAGCAGCCAAACAGGGGAGACCCAGTACTTC. Translated, it gives CASSQTGETQYF.

The DNA of the CDR3 is TGTGCCAGCAGCCAAATGGGCGCGCGCGGCGGGGCTTTCTTT. Its translation is CASSQMGARGGAFF. The V gene is TRBV3-1 (or the pseudogene TRBV3-2), the J gene TRBJ1-1; no clear D. Germline V gene lookup returns CDR1 LGHDT and CDR2 YNNKEL (reference sequence). The CDR3 has 14 residues. Trimming removed 2 bases from V and 11 bases from J, with 18 bases in between.

In its sample, this clone was seen once. The J gene is TRBJ2-5, the V gene TRBV19; TRBD2 is a possible D gene (7 bases). With 6 bases removed from V and 5 bases from J, the gap between germline ends came to 22 bases. The CDR3 loop spans 16 amino acids. Germline CDR1 reads LNHDA; CDR2 reads SQIVND (reference sequence). The DNA of the CDR3 is TGTGCCAGTAGCCAATCCAATCGGGGGGCGCGGGAGACCCAGTACTTC. This encodes CASSQSNRGARETQYF.

Worth noting for this clone: One junction end disagrees with the germline gene, perhaps due to a read error. V and J are TRBV6-5 and TRBJ2-7; a possible D gene is TRBD1 (6 bases). Germline V gene data show CDR1 as MNHEY and CDR2 as SVGAGI. The CDR3 spans 12 residues. In DNA form, the CDR3 reads TGTTCCAGCAGTTACCCCAGGGGCGAGCAGTACTTC. It translates to CSSSYPRGEQYF.

The rearrangement uses TRBV19 and TRBJ1-5; D is possibly TRBD1 (5 bases). The CDR3 is 14 amino acids. In germline, CDR1 is LNHDA, CDR2 SQIVND (reference sequence). Trimming cost V 3 bases and J 0 bases, with 6 bases left between them. CDR3 coding DNA: TGTGCCAGTAGTATCGGACATAGCAATCAGCCCCAGCATTTT. It yields the protein CASSIGHSNQPQHF.

The chain links TRBV7-9 to TRBJ2-3; D remains unclear. The germline CDR1 and CDR2 sequences are SEHNR and FQNEAQ (reference sequence). The CDR3 has 16 amino acids. The V and J ends lost 1 base and 2 bases respectively, with 13 bases between them. The CDR3 loop reads CASSLGHSSFTDTQYF. CDR3 nucleotides: TGTGCCAGCAGCTTAGGTCATAGCTCGTTCACAGATACGCAGTATTTT. Using reference TRBV7-9 and TRBJ2-3 for the parts outside the CDR3, the full variable domain is DTGVSQNPRHKITKRGQNVTFRCDPISEHNRLYWYRQTLGQGPEFLTYFQNEAQLEKSRLLSDRFSAERPKGSFSTLEIQRTEQGDSAMYLCASSLGHSSFTDTQYFGPGTRLTVL.

V and J are TRBV13 and TRBJ1-2; a weak D match, TRBD1 (6 bases). The CDR3 runs to 15 residues. V was shortened by 5 bases and J by 3 bases, with 16 bases between the two germline ends. The germline V gene has CDR1 PRHDT and CDR2 FYEKMQ (reference sequence). The chain's CDR3 is CASSTSATGYYGYTF. The CDR3 region has the DNA TGTGCCAGCAGCACCTCCGCCACAGGGTACTATGGCTACACCTTC.

This chain links TRBV7-9 with TRBJ1-4, with TRBD1 as a possible D gene (6 bases). The V end lost 4 bases, the J end lost 7 bases, and 13 bases lay between the germline ends. CDR1 is SEHNR and CDR2 is FQNEAQ in the germline V gene (reference sequence). The CDR3 length is 14 residues. CDR3 region: CASSSQGTTEKLFF. In DNA form, the CDR3 reads TGTGCCAGCAGCTCCCAAGGGACAACTGAAAAACTGTTTTTT.

The rearrangement uses TRBV7-2 and TRBJ2-2, with TRBD2 matching over 7 bases. CDR3 length equals 15 residues. V lost 5 bases, J lost 1 base, and 4 bases stayed unmatched. Germline assignment: CDR1 SGHTA and CDR2 FQGNSA. In nucleotides, the CDR3 is TGTGCCAGCAGCCCCCGGGGGGTGAACACCGGGGAGCTGTTTTTT. Amino acids: CASSPRGVNTGELFF.